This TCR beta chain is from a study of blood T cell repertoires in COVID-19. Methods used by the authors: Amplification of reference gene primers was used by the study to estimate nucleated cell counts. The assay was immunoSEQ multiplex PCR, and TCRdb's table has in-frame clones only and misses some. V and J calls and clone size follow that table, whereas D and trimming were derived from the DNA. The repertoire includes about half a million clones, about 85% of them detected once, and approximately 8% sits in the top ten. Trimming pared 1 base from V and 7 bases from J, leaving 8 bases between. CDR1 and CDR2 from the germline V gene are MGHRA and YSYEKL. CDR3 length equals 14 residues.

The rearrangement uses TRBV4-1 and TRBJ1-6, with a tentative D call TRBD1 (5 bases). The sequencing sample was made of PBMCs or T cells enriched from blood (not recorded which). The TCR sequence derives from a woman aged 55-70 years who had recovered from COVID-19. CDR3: CASSQGQLNSPLHF. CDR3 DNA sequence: TGCGCCAGCAGCCAAGGACAGCTAAATTCACCCCTCCACTTT.